This T cell receptor (beta chain) was identified in a study of blood T cell repertoires in COVID-19. Across the study: Samples representing acute and convalescent COVID-19 were sourced from the United States, Italy and Spain. The cDNA or gDNA used as material had been derived from T cells, B-cell-depleted T cells, or PBMCs.

V dropped 3 bases and J dropped 8; count of bases not matched to a gene: 7. This CDR3 is 13 amino acids long. Looked up from germline, CDR1 is SGDLS and CDR2 is YYNGEE. As handled by the study authors: From reference gene primer amplification, estimates of nucleated cell counts were derived. Only in-frame clones appear in the TCRdb table, and some are missing; sequencing was by immunoSEQ multiplex PCR. Clonal size and the V and J genes are those of that table, whereas D and trimming came from the DNA. Among about 43,000 clones listed, 80% to 90% were seen once. The receptor's source is a man in his sixties with active COVID-19. The chain links TRBV9 to TRBJ1-2, with 7 bases that match TRBD1. Sample: peripheral blood. The CDR3 loop is CASSDRQGLGYTF. For the CDR3, the DNA is TGTGCCAGCAGCGACCGACAGGGTCTGGGCTACACCTTC.